This TCR beta chain was recorded in a study of blood T cell repertoires in COVID-19. Overall study context: The study drew acute and convalescent COVID-19 samples from the United States, Italy and Spain. PBMCs, B-cell-depleted T cells, or T cells provided the cDNA or gDNA that made up the material.

Participant-reported clinical history was the basis for cohort assignment. Under the authors' procedure: Amplified reference gene primers provided the basis for estimating nucleated cell counts. Sequencing used immunoSEQ multiplex PCR; TCRdb keeps in-frame clones, though not all of them. V, J and clone size were drawn from that table, and D and trimming were deduced from the DNA. Among approximately 300,000 clones listed, 85% to 95% were seen once. Germline CDR1 SGHAT, CDR2 FQNNGV. The CDR3 is 14 amino acids. V was clipped by 4 bases and J by 0 bases, with 7 bases between them. The receptor was isolated from a woman aged 25 to 39 who had been exposed to COVID-19. The sequencing sample was made of PBMCs or T cells enriched from blood (not recorded which). The chain has TRBV11-2 and TRBJ1-5; possibly TRBD1 for D (6 bases). CDR3 in DNA: TGTGCCAGCAGCTCGGACAGTAGCAATCAGCCCCAGCATTTT. This sequence encodes CASSSDSSNQPQHF.